This passage covers 23 T cell receptor beta chains from one sample sequenced in a study of blood T cell repertoires in COVID-19. Sequenced by immunoSEQ multiplex PCR; TCRdb stores in-frame clones only, minus some. Of about 210,000 clones in the sample, roughly 80% are singletons; the top ten hold about 0.91%. Sequenced: peripheral blood. The receptors stem from a man in his fifties or sixties with COVID-19, enrolled during active disease.

This clone appeared a few times. The V call is TRBV7-8, the J call TRBJ2-1; a weak D match, TRBD1 (5 bases). This CDR3 has 13 residues. V gave up 7 bases and J gave up 1 base, with 8 bases separating them. The germline gives CDR1 SGHVS, CDR2 FQNEAQ. In nucleotides, the CDR3 is TGTGCCAGCACAGGGTTATCCTACAATGAGCAGTTCTTC. It yields the protein CASTGLSYNEQFF.

CDR3 sequence reads: CATSSLQGGGANVLTF. The CDR3 nucleotides are TGTGCCACCTCCTCCCTGCAGGGCGGAGGGGCCAACGTCCTGACTTTC. V usage is TRBV15 and J usage is TRBJ2-6; the D gene is possibly TRBD1 (5 bases). V was shortened by 8 bases and J by 4 bases, with 18 bases between the two germline ends. There are 16 residues in the CDR3. Germline V lookup: CDR1 LNHNV, CDR2 YYDKDF (reference sequence).

This clone appeared a few times. The chain has TRBV6-5 and TRBJ1-1; 8 bases are shared with TRBD1. CDR1 MNHEY and CDR2 SVGAGI come from the germline V gene. The CDR3 has 15 amino acids. The trim removed 5 bases at V and 0 bases at J, leaving 5 bases unmatched. CDR3 protein: CASSRQGILNTEAFF. The CDR3 DNA is TGTGCCAGCAGTAGACAGGGGATCCTGAACACTGAAGCTTTCTTT.

The V and J genes are TRBV6-2 or TRBV6-3 and TRBJ1-1; D remains unclear. The germline V gene encodes CDR1 MNHEY and CDR2 SVGEGT. The CDR3 is 13 residues long. With 2 bases removed from V and 4 bases from J, the gap between germline ends came to 8 bases. CDR3 coding DNA: TGTGCCAGCAGTTACGTGAGCGCCACTGAAGCTTTCTTT. Amino acids: CASSYVSATEAFF.

This sequence joins TRBV4-1 and TRBJ1-6; TRBD1 agrees at 7 bases. CDR3 size: 15 residues. The V gene's germline CDR1 is MGHRA and CDR2 YSYEKL. With 0 bases clipped from V and 5 bases from J, the junction kept 1 base outside the gene matches. In DNA, the CDR3 is TGCGCCAGCAGCCAAGAAACAGGGGATAATTCACCCCTCCACTTT. It encodes CASSQETGDNSPLHF.

This rearrangement joins TRBV10-3 to TRBJ2-1; D not resolved. CDR3 length: 11 residues. The germline V gene encodes CDR1 ENHRY and CDR2 SYGVKD. V was pared by 3 bases and J by 9 bases, with 6 bases between. The CDR3 is CAISDAGEQFF. CDR3 coding DNA: TGTGCCATCAGTGATGCAGGTGAGCAGTTCTTC.

The gene calls are TRBV18 and TRBJ1-2, with a weak D call TRBD1 (5 bases). CDR1 is KGHSH and CDR2 is LQKENI in the germline V gene. The CDR3 covers 14 residues. V gave up 0 bases and J gave up 3 bases, with 8 bases separating them. CDR3 region: CASSPPQGYYGYTF. The CDR3 DNA reads as TGTGCCAGCTCACCACCGCAGGGCTACTATGGCTACACCTTC.

CDR3 residues: CASSLGLAVLRGYEQYF. The CDR3 bases are TGTGCCAGCAGCCTGGGACTAGCGGTCCTTAGGGGCTACGAGCAGTACTTC. V and J are TRBV3-1 (or the pseudogene TRBV3-2) and TRBJ2-7; 11 bases line up with TRBD2. Germline assignment: CDR1 LGHDT and CDR2 YNNKEL (reference sequence). The length of the CDR3 is 17 residues. V shed 4 bases and J 3 bases; nucleotides not matched to a gene: 11.

The CDR3 sequence is CASSGPGQGVGYTF. CDR3 DNA sequence: TGTGCCAGTAGCGGTCCGGGACAGGGGGTTGGCTACACCTTC. The chain is built from TRBV19 and TRBJ1-2; TRBD1 matches at 11 bases. CDR1 and CDR2 from the germline V gene are LNHDA and SQIVND (reference sequence). CDR3 size: 14 residues. Trimming cost V 6 bases and J 7 bases; bases outside gene matches: 7.

The V call is TRBV9, the J call TRBJ1-6, with D unclear. Trimming cost V 3 bases and J 6 bases, with 13 bases left between them. The CDR3 totals 15 residues. Looked up from germline, CDR1 is SGDLS and CDR2 is YYNGEE. The CDR3 region has the DNA TGTGCCAGCAGCGCCGGGAGGTCGGGTAATTCACCCCTCCACTTT. Protein product: CASSAGRSGNSPLHF.

The DNA for the CDR3 is TGTGCCAGCAGGGGCTCGGGGGGCCTCACTGAAGCTTTCTTT. Its translation is CASRGSGGLTEAFF. J is TRBJ1-1 and V is TRBV2; perhaps TRBD1 as D (6 bases). There are 14 residues in the CDR3. Trimming pared 6 bases from V and 4 bases from J, leaving 15 bases between. Germline CDR1 reads SNHLY; CDR2 reads FYNNEI.

The chain uses TRBV19 and TRBJ1-2, with D perhaps TRBD1 (6 bases). The CDR3 covers 14 residues. V lost 7 bases and J lost 0, with 12 bases in between. Germline CDR1 reads LNHDA; CDR2 reads SQIVND (reference sequence). CDR3: CASTWTASNYGYTF. The CDR3 bases are TGTGCCAGTACCTGGACAGCCTCTAACTATGGCTACACCTTC.

The rearrangement uses TRBV6-2 or TRBV6-3 and TRBJ1-2, with unresolved D. The germline gives CDR1 MNHEY, CDR2 SVGEGT. The germline V and J ends were trimmed by 2 bases and 2 bases, with 12 bases remaining between them. The CDR3 is made up of 15 amino acids. DNA for the CDR3: TGTGCCAGCAGTTACGAGGGCAGCAAGAACTATGGCTACACCTTC. Translation: CASSYEGSKNYGYTF.

This chain's CDR3 is CASTLGGAGFNEQFF. The CDR3 bases are TGTGCCAGCACCCTAGGGGGGGCAGGCTTCAATGAGCAGTTCTTC. The V gene is TRBV28, the J gene TRBJ2-1, with D tentatively TRBD2 (7 bases). CDR1 and CDR2 from the germline V gene are MDHEN and SYDVKM. Trimming cost V 7 bases and J 6 bases, with 19 bases left between them. This CDR3 is built from 15 residues.

There are a few counts of this clone. The V and J genes are TRBV5-1 and TRBJ1-1; D gene unclear. The V and J ends lost 5 bases and 3 bases respectively, with 14 bases between them. Germline V lookup: CDR1 SGHRS, CDR2 YFSETQ. CDR3 length: 14 amino acids. The CDR3, as DNA: TGCGCCAGCAGAATAGCCAGCGGGGACACTGAAGCTTTCTTT. Its protein is CASRIASGDTEAFF. Looking up the rest from reference TRBV5-1 and TRBJ1-1 gives the full variable domain: KAGVTQTPRYLIKTRGQQVTLSCSPISGHRSVSWYQQTPGQGLQFLFEYFSETQRNKGNFPGRFSGRQFSNSRSEMNVSTLELGDSALYLCASRIASGDTEAFFGQGTRLTVV.

The chain couples TRBV28 to TRBJ2-7; TRBD2 might be the D (6 bases). CDR1 and CDR2 (germline): MDHEN, SYDVKM. The CDR3 contains 12 residues. Trimming removed 5 bases at V and 7 bases at J, with 12 bases between. The CDR3, as DNA: TGTGCCAGCAGTACTCTAGGGAGGGAGCAGTACTTC. Amino acids: CASSTLGREQYF.

V and J are TRBV6-1 and TRBJ2-5; 7 positions match TRBD2. Germline-derived CDR1 and CDR2 are MNHNS and SASEGT. V shed 2 bases, J shed 0 bases, and the junction held 9 bases outside the gene matches. The CDR3 runs 17 residues. The CDR3 coding sequence is TGTGCCAGCAGTGAAAAAATCGGTAGCGGGTACCAAGAGACCCAGTACTTC. Amino acids: CASSEKIGSGYQETQYF.

The V and J genes are TRBV4-1 and TRBJ2-7; D is ambiguous. Deletions cut 0 bases from V and 5 bases from J, with 17 bases between. This CDR3 spans 16 amino acids. CDR1 and CDR2 from the germline V gene are MGHRA and YSYEKL. Here the CDR3 reads CASSQDAAVTPHEQYF. The CDR3 DNA sequence: TGCGCCAGCAGCCAAGACGCCGCGGTAACCCCGCACGAGCAGTACTTC.

The gene calls are TRBV7-9 and TRBJ1-1; D gene ambiguous. Per the germline V gene, CDR1 is SEHNR and CDR2 is FQNEAQ (reference sequence). The CDR3 has 14 residues. V was shortened by 0 bases and J by 1 base, with 6 bases between the two germline ends. The CDR3 sequence is CASSLALSNTEAFF. CDR3 sequence (DNA): TGTGCCAGCAGCTTAGCCCTCTCGAACACTGAAGCTTTCTTT.

The chain carries TRBV7-8 and TRBJ1-5; D gene ambiguous. The CDR3 covers 16 residues. Germline CDR1 and CDR2: SGHVS and FQNEAQ. V lost 0 bases and J 0 bases, leaving 9 bases between the germline ends. The CDR3 DNA reads TGTGCCAGCAGCTTAGCACAGATTTATAGCAATCAGCCCCAGCATTTT. Its translation is CASSLAQIYSNQPQHF.

The chain joins TRBV5-1 to TRBJ2-2, with D unclear. This CDR3 has 15 amino acids. Germline V CDR1 and CDR2: SGHRS, YFSETQ. Trimming removed 0 bases from V and 0 bases from J, with 6 bases in between. CDR3 region: CASSLDRPNTGELFF. CDR3 nucleotides: TGCGCCAGCAGCTTGGACAGACCGAACACCGGGGAGCTGTTTTTT.

The rearrangement joins TRBV5-4 to TRBJ1-2; the D is unclear. Trimming took 1 base from V and 7 from J, leaving 11 bases between them. Germline CDR1 SGHNT, CDR2 YYREEE (reference sequence). The CDR3 is 13 residues long. The CDR3 DNA reads as TGTGCCAGCAGCTTGTTGGGAGAAGGTGGCTACACCTTC. Translating gives CASSLLGEGGYTF.

The chain uses TRBV5-1 and TRBJ2-7, with 12 bases that match TRBD1. The germline CDR1 and CDR2 sequences are SGHRS and YFSETQ. The ends lost 5 bases at V and 6 bases at J; junction bases unmatched: 9. The CDR3 is made up of 15 amino acids. The CDR3 here is CASSPTGTGGPEQYF. The CDR3 bases are TGCGCCAGCAGTCCAACCGGGACAGGGGGCCCCGAGCAGTACTTC.